This TCR beta chain derives from a study of blood T cell repertoires in COVID-19. Study-wide context: Acute-phase and convalescent COVID-19 samples originated in the United States, Italy and Spain.

V shed 6 bases and J 6 bases; nucleotides not matched to a gene: 9. Germline values: CDR1 MDHEN, CDR2 SYDVKM. This CDR3 region has 14 residues. TCRdb's table, derived via immunoSEQ multiplex PCR, lists solely in-frame clones and lacks some. The sample contains some 65,000 clones, around 80% of which appear only once. This receptor was taken from a human donor in a cohort sampled during active COVID-19. Sequenced input: peripheral blood. J is TRBJ2-7 and V is TRBV28, with 9 bases matching TRBD1. Written as DNA, the CDR3 is TGTGCCAGCAGGGCAACCGGGACAGGGTCCGAGCAGTACTTC. This translates into CASRATGTGSEQYF.